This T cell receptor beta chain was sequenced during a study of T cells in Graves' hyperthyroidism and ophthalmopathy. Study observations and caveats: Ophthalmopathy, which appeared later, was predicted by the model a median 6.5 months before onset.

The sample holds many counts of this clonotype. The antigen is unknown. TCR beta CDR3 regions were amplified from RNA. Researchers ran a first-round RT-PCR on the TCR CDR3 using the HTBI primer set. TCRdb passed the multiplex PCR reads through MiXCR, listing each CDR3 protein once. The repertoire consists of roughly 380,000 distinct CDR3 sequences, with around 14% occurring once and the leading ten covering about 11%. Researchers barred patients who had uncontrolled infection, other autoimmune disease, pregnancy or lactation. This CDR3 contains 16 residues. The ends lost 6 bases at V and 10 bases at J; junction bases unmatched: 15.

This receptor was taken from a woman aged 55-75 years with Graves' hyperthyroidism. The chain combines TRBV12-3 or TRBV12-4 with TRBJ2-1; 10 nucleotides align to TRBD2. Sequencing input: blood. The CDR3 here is CASSPGSGRFSKEQFF. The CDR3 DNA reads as TGTGCCAGCAGCCCCGGTAGCGGGAGGTTTTCCAAGGAGCAGTTCTTC.